This TCR beta chain was sequenced during a study of T-cell reconstitution after alpha-beta-depleted transplantation in children (dated by TCRdb to 2015 to 2016). Looking at the study overall: Using TCR repertoire profiling, the study quantitatively followed how T-cell immune reconstitution unfolded in children after TCRalphabeta/CD19-depleted allogeneic hematopoietic cell transplantation.

General study outcomes and caveats: Hyperexpanded clone frequencies declined over subsequent months; after one year, T-cell counts and TCRbeta diversity were mostly attributed to newly produced T cells. The apparently early recovery of alphabetaT-cell counts about two months after transplant reportedly depended on only several hundred rapidly expanded clones that came from non-depleted graft cells. In some patients, the high TCRbeta diversity seen at day 60 was put down to recipient T cells and intrathymic progenitors that had survived conditioning.

Libraries were made using PCR. Instrument on record: Illumina HiSeq 2500. Molecular barcoding was employed in the preparation of TCR libraries, with unique molecular identifiers being used to normalize TCRbeta repertoire quantification. TCRdb's own reprocessing of the public reads used fastp at Q25 and MiXCR and kept productive beta chains. A single entry per CDR3 protein holds the most common genes and DNA from its merged rows. The sample yields about 200,000 distinct CDR3 sequences; roughly 6% were counted once. 4.5% to 5.5% of the sample lies in the top ten. Cut back by 5 bases and 2 bases, the V and J ends lie 10 bases apart. The CDR3 runs 12 amino acids, cysteine and phenylalanine included. Here the CDR3 DNA is all that survives: 36 bases in frame from base 1. The germline V gene specifies SQVTM as CDR1 and ANQGSEA as CDR2. The intended sense of this specimen's treatment or condition label: allogeneic hematopoietic cell transplantation with graft depleted of TCRalphabeta T cells and CD19 B cells. The transplant recipients were children given TCRalphabeta/CD19-depleted allogeneic hematopoietic cell grafts.

This clonotype showed up many times. It has no known antigen specificity. No quality values exist for individual bases; no much larger clone is one base distant. The specimen was PBMCs, collected before TCRalphabeta/CD19-depleted stem cell transplant. The chain uses TRBV29-1 and TRBJ2-7; no D gene can be assigned with confidence. The TCR was taken from a girl less than two years old with combined immunodeficiency, due to receive a stem cell transplant. CDR3 region: CSVLQAAYEQYF. The DNA sequence is given as TGCAGCGTTCTGCAGGCTGCCTACGAGCAGTACTTC.